These T cell receptor beta chains were read from a single sample in a study of T cell repertoires in cytomegalovirus infection. TCRdb recomputed calls from the reads with MiXCR, one row per CDR3 protein. In the table there are roughly 630,000 distinct CDR3 sequences, 20% to 25% of which are singletons. The sample comprised CD8+ T cells from PBMCs. All receptors derive from a human donor in good health (CMV status not recorded). Some clones in this sample may be carry-over from other donors' samples. Each CDR3 is given with its conserved first and last residue. A D gene is named only where the DNA matches it firmly. Size is omitted from some rows. Given values are once, few, many or a class for expanded clones.

J gene: TRBJ2-5; clone size: few; D gene: TRBD1; V gene: TRBV28; CDR3 protein: CASSLRTGVETQYF; CDR3 DNA: TGTGCCAGCAGTTTAAGGACAGGGGTGGAGACCCAGTACTTC
J gene: TRBJ2-7; clone size: .; D gene: TRBD1; V gene: TRBV3-1; CDR3 protein: CASSQDRDRDYEQYF; CDR3 DNA: TGTGCCAGCAGCCAAGACCGGGACAGGGACTACGAGCAGTACTTC
J gene: TRBJ2-7; clone size: .; D gene: .; V gene: TRBV27; CDR3 protein: CASSLGPSASYEQYF; CDR3 DNA: TGTGCCAGCAGTTTAGGCCCCTCAGCTTCCTACGAGCAGTACTTC
J gene: TRBJ2-3; clone size: .; D gene: .; V gene: TRBV5-4; CDR3 protein: CASSLREADTQYF; CDR3 DNA: TGTGCCAGCAGTCTCCGGGAAGCAGATACGCAGTATTTT
J gene: TRBJ1-5; clone size: few; D gene: .; V gene: TRBV28; CDR3 protein: CASSLRGGGNQPQHF; CDR3 DNA: TGTGCCAGCAGTTTAAGGGGGGGCGGCAATCAGCCCCAGCATTTT
J gene: TRBJ2-1; clone size: few; D gene: TRBD1; V gene: TRBV12-3/TRBV12-4; CDR3 protein: CASTPTGAILVDEQFF; CDR3 DNA: TGTGCCAGCACCCCGACAGGGGCCATCTTGGTGGATGAGCAGTTCTTC
J gene: TRBJ2-5; clone size: few; D gene: .; V gene: TRBV2; CDR3 protein: CASSLSGKGEQETQYF; CDR3 DNA: TGTGCCAGCAGTTTGAGTGGCAAGGGGGAACAAGAGACCCAGTACTTC
J gene: TRBJ2-1; clone size: .; D gene: .; V gene: TRBV29-1; CDR3 protein: CSVEDLASSSYNEQFF; CDR3 DNA: TGCAGCGTTGAAGATCTTGCATCCTCCTCCTACAATGAGCAGTTCTTC
J gene: TRBJ2-3; clone size: few; D gene: .; V gene: TRBV2; CDR3 protein: CASSEGPRDTQYF; CDR3 DNA: TGTGCCAGCAGTGAAGGTCCGAGGGATACGCAGTATTTT
J gene: TRBJ2-2; clone size: .; D gene: .; V gene: TRBV29-1; CDR3 protein: CSVLGAAGELFF; CDR3 DNA: TGCAGCGTTCTCGGGGCGGCCGGGGAGCTGTTTTTT
J gene: TRBJ1-2; clone size: many; D gene: .; V gene: TRBV7-2; CDR3 protein: CASIQGLDGYTF; CDR3 DNA: TGTGCCAGCATCCAGGGTTTGGATGGCTACACCTTC
J gene: TRBJ2-7; clone size: many; D gene: .; V gene: TRBV10-3; CDR3 protein: CAIGGTSRNEQYF; CDR3 DNA: TGTGCCATCGGAGGGACATCTCGAAACGAGCAGTACTTC
J gene: TRBJ2-3; clone size: many; D gene: .; V gene: TRBV7-8; CDR3 protein: CASSLPGPKAESTDTQYF; CDR3 DNA: TGTGCCAGCAGCTTACCTGGCCCGAAAGCGGAAAGCACAGATACGCAGTATTTT
J gene: TRBJ2-1; clone size: .; D gene: .; V gene: TRBV7-2; CDR3 protein: CASSLNGDPIVPNNEQFF; CDR3 DNA: TGTGCCAGCAGCTTAAATGGGGACCCTATAGTTCCGAATAATGAGCAGTTCTTC
J gene: TRBJ1-5; clone size: few; D gene: .; V gene: TRBV28; CDR3 protein: CASSDEGWESGNQPQHF; CDR3 DNA: TGTGCCAGCTCCGACGAAGGTTGGGAGTCTGGCAATCAGCCCCAGCATTTT
J gene: TRBJ1-2; clone size: many; D gene: .; V gene: TRBV7-9; CDR3 protein: CASSLGITRDGYTF; CDR3 DNA: TGTGCCAGCAGCTTAGGGATTACAAGGGATGGCTACACCTTC
J gene: TRBJ2-1; clone size: .; D gene: .; V gene: TRBV29-1; CDR3 protein: CSVEDLVAEQFF; CDR3 DNA: TGCAGCGTTGAAGATCTAGTGGCTGAGCAGTTCTTC
J gene: TRBJ2-7; clone size: few; D gene: .; V gene: TRBV5-1; CDR3 protein: CASKTGTLSYEQYF; CDR3 DNA: TGCGCCAGCAAAACCGGGACACTCTCCTACGAGCAGTACTTC
J gene: TRBJ1-5; clone size: many; D gene: .; V gene: TRBV4-1; CDR3 protein: CASSQEKRSNQPQHF; CDR3 DNA: TGCGCCAGCAGCCAAGAGAAACGTAGCAATCAGCCCCAGCATTTT
J gene: TRBJ2-3; clone size: .; D gene: TRBD2; V gene: TRBV28; CDR3 protein: CASLLAGTNTDTQYF; CDR3 DNA: TGTGCCAGTCTCTTGGCGGGGACTAACACAGATACGCAGTATTTT
J gene: TRBJ2-1; clone size: .; D gene: TRBD2; V gene: TRBV7-9; CDR3 protein: CASSFGLAANEQFF; CDR3 DNA: TGTGCCAGCAGCTTTGGACTAGCGGCCAATGAGCAGTTCTTC
J gene: TRBJ1-2; clone size: .; D gene: TRBD1; V gene: TRBV28; CDR3 protein: CASSLAGGVYGYTF; CDR3 DNA: TGTGCCAGCAGTTTAGCAGGGGGCGTCTATGGCTACACCTTC
J gene: TRBJ2-1; clone size: many; D gene: .; V gene: TRBV7-9; CDR3 protein: CASSPKRGPSYNEQFF; CDR3 DNA: TGTGCCAGCAGCCCCAAACGGGGTCCCTCCTACAATGAGCAGTTCTTC
J gene: TRBJ2-7; clone size: .; D gene: .; V gene: TRBV6-6; CDR3 protein: CASSYSKYYEQYF; CDR3 DNA: TGTGCCAGCAGTTACTCGAAATACTACGAGCAGTACTTC
J gene: TRBJ1-5; clone size: many; D gene: .; V gene: TRBV6-2/TRBV6-3; CDR3 protein: CASSYATGIRDYGNQPQHF; CDR3 DNA: TGTGCCAGCAGTTACGCGACAGGTATTCGCGATTATGGCAATCAGCCCCAGCATTTT
J gene: TRBJ2-2; clone size: .; D gene: TRBD1; V gene: TRBV7-9; CDR3 protein: CASSPRDRRNTGELFF; CDR3 DNA: TGTGCCAGCAGCCCCCGGGACAGGCGAAACACCGGGGAGCTGTTTTTT